This T cell receptor (beta chain) derives from a study of CD8+CD57+ T cells in acquired aplastic anemia. Before being chosen for sequencing, patients had shown CD8+CD57+ cell expansion by flow cytometry. The study profiled TCR beta VDJ and CDR3 using genomic DNA as template. TCRdb reprocessed the reads via MiXCR and lists one record per CDR3 protein. The repertoire has some 120,000 distinct CDR3 sequences, roughly 40% of them found once; the top ten carry 2% to 3%. Germline CDR1 SGHTA, CDR2 FQGNSA. Between the trimmed V and J ends, which lost 3 bases and 6 bases, there was a span of 21 bases. The CDR3 covers 17 residues. This clonotype was found many times.

The sequencing sample was made of sorted CD4+, CD8+, or CD8+CD57+ T cells (not recorded which) from PBMCs. The source is a human donor with aplastic anemia. The V gene is TRBV7-2, the J gene TRBJ2-1; TRBD2 might be the D (6 bases). Here the CDR3 DNA reads TGTGCCAGCAGCTTGCCGCGGGGCCCCCTCGATTCCAATGAGCAGTTCTTC. Amino acids: CASSLPRGPLDSNEQFF.